These 15 T cell receptor beta chains were all obtained from the same sample, sequenced in a study of T-cell memory formation after mild COVID-19. TCRdb itself ran the 5' RACE reads through MiXCR, one entry per CDR3 protein. The sample lists 150,000 to 200,000 distinct CDR3 sequences; under 20% were seen once. Sequenced sample: PBMCs or a T cell subset sorted from them (not recorded which). These receptors all come from an adult woman who had mild COVID-19 (a few samples of this study predate the infection). Cell type and time point are not known.

J is TRBJ1-2 and V is TRBV5-1; D gene unclear. Germline V gives CDR1 SGHRS, CDR2 YFSETQ. The CDR3 sequence is 14 residues long. Trimming removed 1 base at V and 2 bases at J, with 9 bases between. As DNA, the CDR3 is TGCGCCAGCAGCTTGTCGTCCAGCAACTATGGCTACACCTTC. It is translated as CASSLSSSNYGYTF. Supplemented by reference TRBV5-1 and TRBJ1-2, the full variable domain reads KAGVTQTPRYLIKTRGQQVTLSCSPISGHRSVSWYQQTPGQGLQFLFEYFSETQRNKGNFPGRFSGRQFSNSRSEMNVSTLELGDSALYLCASSLSSSNYGYTFGSGTRLTVV.

This chain connects TRBV7-9 to TRBJ2-5; no clear D. This CDR3 is built from 12 residues. Looked up from germline, CDR1 is SEHNR and CDR2 is FQNEAQ (reference sequence). V was pared by 3 bases and J by 4 bases, with 6 bases between. The CDR3 region is CASSFGVETQYF. CDR3 coding DNA: TGTGCCAGCAGCTTCGGCGTAGAGACCCAGTACTTC.

This clonotype was observed a handful of times. The V call is TRBV15, the J call TRBJ2-5; D perhaps matches TRBD2 (5 bases). V lost 0 bases to trimming and J lost 5 bases, with 13 bases between them. In germline, CDR1 is LNHNV, CDR2 YYDKDF (reference sequence). The CDR3 has 15 residues. The CDR3 loop is CATSREKRWEETQYF. Written as DNA, the CDR3 is TGTGCCACCAGCAGAGAAAAGAGGTGGGAGGAGACCCAGTACTTC.

This clonotype came up a few times. The CDR3 here is CASSQGGGRETQYF. CDR3 bases: TGTGCCAGCAGCCAAGGAGGGGGCCGGGAGACCCAGTACTTC. The chain carries TRBV3-1 and TRBJ2-5, with 7 positions matching TRBD1. The germline V gene encodes CDR1 LGHDT and CDR2 YNNKEL (reference sequence). The CDR3 has 14 residues. J was trimmed by 5 bases and V by 1 base; bases with no gene match: 4.

This clonotype has a count of ten or more. The gene calls are TRBV10-3 and TRBJ1-1, with 8 bases fitting TRBD1. V was pared by 3 bases and J by 4 bases, with 1 base of the junction left unmatched. The CDR3 is 13 residues long. Germline CDR1 ENHRY, CDR2 SYGVKD. The CDR3 nucleotides read TGTGCCATCAGTGAAACAGGGGGCACTGAAGCTTTCTTT. This sequence encodes CAISETGGTEAFF.

This clonotype has a handful of counts. The genes are TRBV12-3 or TRBV12-4 and TRBJ2-1; 9 positions agree with TRBD1. V lost 6 bases and J lost 9; bases outside the gene matches: 15. The CDR3 runs to 16 residues. In DNA form, the CDR3 reads TGTGCCAGCAGCCTCACGGGACAGGGAATTGGGGGTGAGCAGTTCTTC. It encodes CASSLTGQGIGGEQFF.

This clonotype was seen a handful of times. CDR3 region: CASSIRQKDTQYF. The CDR3 bases are TGTGCCAGCAGCATTAGGCAGAAAGATACGCAGTATTTT. The chain recombines TRBV12-3 or TRBV12-4 with TRBJ2-3; D unclear. V was shortened by 6 bases and J by 5 bases, with 12 bases between the two germline ends. The CDR3 is 13 residues long.

The chain joins TRBV15 to TRBJ1-1, with 9 nucleotides matching TRBD1. The CDR3 sequence is 15 residues long. Germline V gene lookup returns CDR1 LNHNV and CDR2 YYDKDF (reference sequence). V lost 5 bases and J lost 7; bases outside the gene matches: 11. The CDR3 DNA reads TGTGCCACCAGCGAACAGGGGGCTTTTCTGGATGAAGCTTTCTTT. It codes for CATSEQGAFLDEAFF.

A few counts support this clonotype. The chain combines TRBV3-1 with TRBJ1-2, with a tentative D call TRBD1 (6 bases). Germline CDR1 and CDR2: LGHDT and YNNKEL (reference sequence). Trimming took off 1 base at V and 6 bases at J, with 15 bases between the two ends. The CDR3 sequence is 15 residues long. The CDR3 region is CASSQGGGNLHGYTF. CDR3 bases: TGTGCCAGCAGCCAAGGTGGGGGCAATCTGCATGGCTACACCTTC.

The rearrangement joins TRBV20-1 to TRBJ1-5; D is unclear. V was pared by 7 bases and J by 0 bases, with 10 bases between. Germline CDR1 is DFQATT and CDR2 is SNEGSKA (reference sequence). The CDR3 covers 13 residues. The DNA for the CDR3 is TGCAGTGGGGGTAGGCTTAGCAATCAGCCCCAGCATTTT. This sequence encodes CSGGRLSNQPQHF.

This clonotype was recorded a few times. The chain combines TRBV30 with TRBJ2-6; 7 positions match TRBD1. Germline V gene data show CDR1 as GTSNPN and CDR2 as SVGIG (reference sequence). The CDR3 has 16 residues. The ends lost 1 base at V and 3 bases at J; junction bases unmatched: 6. In DNA, the CDR3 is TGTGCCTGGAGTGCTCTACAGGGGAGTGGGGCCAACGTCCTGACTTTC. Protein sequence: CAWSALQGSGANVLTF. The full variable domain, in which reference TRBV30 and TRBJ2-6 provide the parts outside the CDR3, is SQTIHQWPATLVQPVGSPLSLECTVEGTSNPNLYWYRQAAGRGLQLLFYSVGIGQISSEVPQNLSASRPQDRQFILSSKKLLLSDSGFYLCAWSALQGSGANVLTFGAGSRLTVL.

The rearrangement uses TRBV5-5 and TRBJ2-2; weak D call: TRBD1 (7 bases). The germline CDR1 and CDR2 sequences are SGHKS and YYEKEE (reference sequence). The CDR3 consists of 16 residues. Deletions cut 1 base from V and 2 bases from J, with 12 bases between. In nucleotides, the CDR3 is TGTGCCAGCAGCTTGCGACAGGGAGGTAACACCGGGGAGCTGTTTTTT. It is translated as CASSLRQGGNTGELFF. The variable domain in full, completed from reference TRBV5-5 and TRBJ2-2, reads DAGVTQSPTHLIKTRGQQVTLRCSPISGHKSVSWYQQVLGQGPQFIFQYYEKEERGRGNFPDRFSARQFPNYSSELNVNALLLGDSALYLCASSLRQGGNTGELFFGEGSRLTVL.

The genes are TRBV29-1 and TRBJ2-5; 10 bases are shared with TRBD2. CDR1 is SQVTM and CDR2 is ANQGSEA in the germline V gene. V was pared by 4 bases and J by 5 bases, with 4 bases of the junction left unmatched. The CDR3 runs to 13 residues. CDR3 coding DNA: TGCAGCGTTGCCGGGACTAGCGCCGAGACCCAGTACTTC. Its protein is CSVAGTSAETQYF.

The chain carries TRBV25-1 and TRBJ2-2, with D hard to call. Trimming shortened V by 7 bases and J by 3 bases, and 9 bases separated the two germline ends. This CDR3 spans 13 amino acids. Germline CDR1 reads MGHDK; CDR2 reads SYGVNS. CDR3 nucleotides: TGTGCCAGCAAAGGGTTGGACACCGGGGAGCTGTTTTTT. This gives the protein CASKGLDTGELFF. The full variable domain, rest sourced from reference TRBV25-1 and TRBJ2-2, is EADIYQTPRYLVIGTGKKITLECSQTMGHDKMYWYQQDPGMELHLIHYSYGVNSTEKGDLSSESTVSRIRTEHFPLTLESARPSHTSQYLCASKGLDTGELFFGEGSRLTVL.

This chain links TRBV7-3 with TRBJ2-1, with 9 bases matching TRBD2. This CDR3 is 13 amino acids long. V was clipped by 1 base and J by 15 bases; unmatched bases: 7. Germline loops: CDR1 SGHTA, CDR2 FQGTGA. CDR3 region: CASSLKDGTSPFF. The CDR3 DNA reads as TGTGCCAGCAGCTTAAAGGACGGGACTAGCCCGTTCTTC.